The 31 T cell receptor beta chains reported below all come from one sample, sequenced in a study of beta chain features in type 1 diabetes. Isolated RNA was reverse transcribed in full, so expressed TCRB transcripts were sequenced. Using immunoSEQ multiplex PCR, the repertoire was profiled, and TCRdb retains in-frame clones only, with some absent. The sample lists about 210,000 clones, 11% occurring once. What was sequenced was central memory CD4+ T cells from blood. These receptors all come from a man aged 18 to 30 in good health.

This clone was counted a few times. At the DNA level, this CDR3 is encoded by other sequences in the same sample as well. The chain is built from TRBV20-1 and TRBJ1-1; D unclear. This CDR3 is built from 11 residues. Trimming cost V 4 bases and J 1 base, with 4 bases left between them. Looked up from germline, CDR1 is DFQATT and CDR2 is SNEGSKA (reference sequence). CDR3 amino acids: CSATGNTEAFF. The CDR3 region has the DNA TGCAGTGCTACGGGGAACACTGAAGCTTTCTTT.

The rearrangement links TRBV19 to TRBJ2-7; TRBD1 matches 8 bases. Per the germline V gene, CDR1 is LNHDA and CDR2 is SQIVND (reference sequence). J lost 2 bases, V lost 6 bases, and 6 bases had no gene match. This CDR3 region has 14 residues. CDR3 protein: CASSRGQGAYEQYF. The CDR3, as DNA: TGTGCCAGTAGCCGCGGACAGGGCGCCTACGAGCAGTACTTC.

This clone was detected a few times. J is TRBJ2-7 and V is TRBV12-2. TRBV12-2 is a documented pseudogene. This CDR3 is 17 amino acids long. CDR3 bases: TGTGCAAGTCGCTTAGCACTTCTCCGGGACGCCTACTACGAGCAGTACTTC. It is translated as CASRLALLRDAYYEQYF.

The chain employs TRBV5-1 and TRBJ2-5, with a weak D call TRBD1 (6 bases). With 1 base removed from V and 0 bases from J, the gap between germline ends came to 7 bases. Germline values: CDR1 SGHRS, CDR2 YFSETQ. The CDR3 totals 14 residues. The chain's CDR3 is CASSLSGDQETQYF. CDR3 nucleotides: TGCGCCAGCAGCTTGTCAGGGGACCAAGAGACCCAGTACTTC.

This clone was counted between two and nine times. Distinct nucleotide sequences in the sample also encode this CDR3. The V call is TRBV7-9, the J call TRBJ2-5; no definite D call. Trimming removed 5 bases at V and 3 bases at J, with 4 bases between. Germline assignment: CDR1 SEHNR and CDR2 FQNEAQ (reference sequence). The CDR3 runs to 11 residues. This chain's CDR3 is CASSLKETQYF. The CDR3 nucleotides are TGTGCCAGCAGCCTCAAAGAGACCCAGTACTTC.

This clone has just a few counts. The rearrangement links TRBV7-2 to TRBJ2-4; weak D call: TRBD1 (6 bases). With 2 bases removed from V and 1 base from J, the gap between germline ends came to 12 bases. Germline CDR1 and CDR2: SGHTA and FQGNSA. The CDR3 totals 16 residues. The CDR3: CASSLYQGMAKNIQYF. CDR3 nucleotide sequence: TGTGCCAGCAGCTTATATCAGGGGATGGCCAAAAACATTCAGTACTTC. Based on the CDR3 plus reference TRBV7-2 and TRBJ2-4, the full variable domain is GAGVSQSPSNKVTEKGKDVELRCDPISGHTALYWYRQSLGQGLEFLIYFQGNSAPDKSGLPSDRFSAERTGGSVSTLTIQRTQQEDSAVYLCASSLYQGMAKNIQYFGAGTRLSVL.

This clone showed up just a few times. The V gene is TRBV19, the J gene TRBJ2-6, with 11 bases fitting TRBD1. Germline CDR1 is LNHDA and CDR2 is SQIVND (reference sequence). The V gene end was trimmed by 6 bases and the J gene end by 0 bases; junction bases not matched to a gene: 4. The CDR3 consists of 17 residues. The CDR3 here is CASRSGTGGSGANVLTF. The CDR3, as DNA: TGTGCCAGTAGATCCGGGACAGGGGGCTCTGGGGCCAACGTCCTGACTTTC.

This chain's CDR3 is CASSLSLYTVNEKLFF. The DNA for the CDR3 is TGTGCCAGCAGTTTATCTTTGTACACGGTTAATGAAAAACTGTTTTTT. This chain connects TRBV27 to TRBJ1-4; D is unclear. The germline V and J ends were trimmed by 0 bases and 4 bases, with 12 bases remaining between them. From germline, CDR1 is MNHEY and CDR2 SMNVEV (reference sequence). This CDR3 comprises 16 residues.

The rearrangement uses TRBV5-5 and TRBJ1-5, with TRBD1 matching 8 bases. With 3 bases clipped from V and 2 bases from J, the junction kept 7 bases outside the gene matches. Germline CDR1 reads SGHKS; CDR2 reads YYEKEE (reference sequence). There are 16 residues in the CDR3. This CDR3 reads CASSSDRGGGNQPQHF. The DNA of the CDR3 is TGTGCCAGCAGCTCTGACAGGGGAGGTGGCAATCAGCCCCAGCATTTT.

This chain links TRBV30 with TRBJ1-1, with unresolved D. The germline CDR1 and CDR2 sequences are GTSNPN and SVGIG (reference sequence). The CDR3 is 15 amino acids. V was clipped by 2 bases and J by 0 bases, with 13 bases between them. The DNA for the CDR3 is TGTGCCTGGAGTCTGTATTCGGGGATGAACACTGAAGCTTTCTTT. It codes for CAWSLYSGMNTEAFF. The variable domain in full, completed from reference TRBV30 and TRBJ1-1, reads SQTIHQWPATLVQPVGSPLSLECTVEGTSNPNLYWYRQAAGRGLQLLFYSVGIGQISSEVPQNLSASRPQDRQFILSSKKLLLSDSGFYLCAWSLYSGMNTEAFFGQGTRLTVV.

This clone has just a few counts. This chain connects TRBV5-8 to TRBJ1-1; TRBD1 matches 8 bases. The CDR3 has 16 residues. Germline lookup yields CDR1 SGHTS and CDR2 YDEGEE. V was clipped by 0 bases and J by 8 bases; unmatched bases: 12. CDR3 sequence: CASSLAQGALNTEAFF. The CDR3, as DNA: TGTGCCAGCAGCTTGGCGCAGGGGGCTTTGAATACGGAAGCTTTCTTT.

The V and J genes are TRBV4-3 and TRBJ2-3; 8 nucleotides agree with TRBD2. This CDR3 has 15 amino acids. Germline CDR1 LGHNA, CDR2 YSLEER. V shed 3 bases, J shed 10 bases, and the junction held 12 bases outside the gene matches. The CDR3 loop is CASSQNSGTLAAQYF. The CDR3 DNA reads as TGCGCCAGCAGCCAGAATAGCGGGACCTTGGCTGCGCAGTATTTT.

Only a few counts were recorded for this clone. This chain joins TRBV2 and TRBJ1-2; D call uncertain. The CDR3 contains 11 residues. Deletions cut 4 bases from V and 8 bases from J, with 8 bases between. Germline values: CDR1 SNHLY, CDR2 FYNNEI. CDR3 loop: CASSGDGGYTF. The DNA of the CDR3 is TGTGCCAGCAGTGGAGATGGAGGCTACACCTTC. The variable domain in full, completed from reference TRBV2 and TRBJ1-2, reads EPEVTQTPSHQVTQMGQEVILRCVPISNHLYFYWYRQILGQKVEFLVSFYNNEISEKSEIFDDQFSVERPDGSNFTLKIRSTKLEDSAMYFCASSGDGGYTFGSGTRLTVV.

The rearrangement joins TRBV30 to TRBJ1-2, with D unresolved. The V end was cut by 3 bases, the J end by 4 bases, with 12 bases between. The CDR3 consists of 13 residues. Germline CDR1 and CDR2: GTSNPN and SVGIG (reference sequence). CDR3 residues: CAWRAETSYGYTF. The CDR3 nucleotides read TGTGCCTGGAGGGCAGAGACTAGCTATGGCTACACCTTC. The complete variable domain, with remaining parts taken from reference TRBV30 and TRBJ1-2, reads SQTIHQWPATLVQPVGSPLSLECTVEGTSNPNLYWYRQAAGRGLQLLFYSVGIGQISSEVPQNLSASRPQDRQFILSSKKLLLSDSGFYLCAWRAETSYGYTFGSGTRLTVV.

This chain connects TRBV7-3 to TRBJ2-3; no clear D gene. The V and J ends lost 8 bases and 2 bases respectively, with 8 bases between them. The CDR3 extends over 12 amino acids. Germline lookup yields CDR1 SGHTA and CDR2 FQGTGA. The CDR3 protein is CASSPVTDTQYF. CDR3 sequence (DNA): TGTGCCAGCTCCCCAGTCACAGATACGCAGTATTTT.

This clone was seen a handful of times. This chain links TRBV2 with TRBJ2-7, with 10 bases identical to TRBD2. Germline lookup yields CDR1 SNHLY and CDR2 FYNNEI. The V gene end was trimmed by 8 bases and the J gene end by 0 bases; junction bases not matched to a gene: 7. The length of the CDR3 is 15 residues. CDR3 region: CASGEREGLSYEQYF. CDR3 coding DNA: TGTGCCAGCGGGGAGCGGGAGGGCCTCTCCTACGAGCAGTACTTC.

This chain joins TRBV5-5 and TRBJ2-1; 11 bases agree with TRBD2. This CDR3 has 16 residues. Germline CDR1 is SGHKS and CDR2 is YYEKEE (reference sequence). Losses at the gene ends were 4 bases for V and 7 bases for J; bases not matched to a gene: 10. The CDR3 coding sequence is TGTGCCAGCAGCGAACTAGCGGGAGCTGTGAGGAATGAGCAGTTCTTC. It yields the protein CASSELAGAVRNEQFF.

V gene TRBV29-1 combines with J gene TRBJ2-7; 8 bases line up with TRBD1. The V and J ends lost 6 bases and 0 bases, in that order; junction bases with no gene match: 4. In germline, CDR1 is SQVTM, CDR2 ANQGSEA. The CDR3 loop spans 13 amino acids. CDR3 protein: CSVFGTGSYEQYF. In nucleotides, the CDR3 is TGCAGCGTCTTCGGGACAGGCTCCTACGAGCAGTACTTC.

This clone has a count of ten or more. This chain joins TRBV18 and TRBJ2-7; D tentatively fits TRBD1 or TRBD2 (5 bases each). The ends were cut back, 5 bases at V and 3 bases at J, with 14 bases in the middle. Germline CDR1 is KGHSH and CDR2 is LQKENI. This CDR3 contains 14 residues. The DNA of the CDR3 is TGTGCCAGCTCAAGGGCCGGGACCCTCTACGAGCAGTACTTC. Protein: CASSRAGTLYEQYF.

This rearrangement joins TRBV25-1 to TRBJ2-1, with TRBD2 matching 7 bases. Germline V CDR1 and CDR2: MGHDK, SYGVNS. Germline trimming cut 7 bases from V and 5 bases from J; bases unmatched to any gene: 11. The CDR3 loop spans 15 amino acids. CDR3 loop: CASTGVSGIHNEQFF. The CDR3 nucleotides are TGTGCCAGCACGGGGGTGAGCGGGATACACAATGAGCAGTTCTTC.

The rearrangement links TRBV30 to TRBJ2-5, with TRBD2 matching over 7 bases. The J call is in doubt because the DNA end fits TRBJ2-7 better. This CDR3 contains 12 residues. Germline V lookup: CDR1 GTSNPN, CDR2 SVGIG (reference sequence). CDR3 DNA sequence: TGTGCCTCAACTAGCGTACGCTACGAGCAGTACTTC. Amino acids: CASTSVRYEQYF.

The CDR3 loop is CASSVGQGSSPRGQYF. The CDR3 region has the DNA TGTGCCAGCAGCGTTGGACAGGGGTCAAGCCCAAGAGGGCAGTATTTT. The J gene is TRBJ2-3, the V gene TRBV9; 9 bases line up with TRBD1. The CDR3 is made up of 16 amino acids. Germline V gene lookup returns CDR1 SGDLS and CDR2 YYNGEE. The V gene end was trimmed by 2 bases and the J gene end by 11 bases; junction bases not matched to a gene: 15. Full variable domain (missing parts from reference TRBV9 and TRBJ2-3): DSGVTQTPKHLITATGQRVTLRCSPRSGDLSVYWYQQSLDQGLQFLIQYYNGEERAKGNILERFSAQQFPDLHSELNLSSLELGDSALYFCASSVGQGSSPRGQYFGPGTRLTVL.

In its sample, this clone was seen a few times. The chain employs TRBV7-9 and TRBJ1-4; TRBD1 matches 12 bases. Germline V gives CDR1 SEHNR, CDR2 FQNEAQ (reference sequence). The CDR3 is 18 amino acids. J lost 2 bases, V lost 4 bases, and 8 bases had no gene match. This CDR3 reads CASSSGTGGGWTNEKLFF. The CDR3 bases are TGTGCCAGCAGCTCTGGGACAGGGGGCGGTTGGACTAATGAAAAACTGTTTTTT.

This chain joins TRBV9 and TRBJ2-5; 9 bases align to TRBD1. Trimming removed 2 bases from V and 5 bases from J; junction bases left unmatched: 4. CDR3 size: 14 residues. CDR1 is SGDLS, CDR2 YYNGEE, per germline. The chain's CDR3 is CASSVPGTGETQYF. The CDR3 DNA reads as TGTGCCAGCAGCGTCCCCGGGACAGGGGAGACCCAGTACTTC. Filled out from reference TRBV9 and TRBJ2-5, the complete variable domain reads DSGVTQTPKHLITATGQRVTLRCSPRSGDLSVYWYQQSLDQGLQFLIQYYNGEERAKGNILERFSAQQFPDLHSELNLSSLELGDSALYFCASSVPGTGETQYFGPGTRLLVL.

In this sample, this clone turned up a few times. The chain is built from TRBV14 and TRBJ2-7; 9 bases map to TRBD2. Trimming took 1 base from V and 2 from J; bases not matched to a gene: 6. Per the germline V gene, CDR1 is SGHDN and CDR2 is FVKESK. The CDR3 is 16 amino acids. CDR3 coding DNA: TGTGCCAGCAGCCAAGTTAGGGCTAGCGGGACCTACGAGCAGTACTTC. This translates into CASSQVRASGTYEQYF.

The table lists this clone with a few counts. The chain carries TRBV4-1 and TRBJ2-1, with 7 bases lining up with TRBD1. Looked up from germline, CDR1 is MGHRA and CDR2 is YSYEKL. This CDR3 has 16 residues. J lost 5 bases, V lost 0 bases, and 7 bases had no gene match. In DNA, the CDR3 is TGCGCCAGCAGCCAAGATGGGACAGAAATAGACAATGAGCAGTTCTTC. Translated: CASSQDGTEIDNEQFF.

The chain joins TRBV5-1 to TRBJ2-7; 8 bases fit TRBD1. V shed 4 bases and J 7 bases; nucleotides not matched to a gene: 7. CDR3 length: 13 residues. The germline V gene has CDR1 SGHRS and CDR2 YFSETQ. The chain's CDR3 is CASSVDRAWEQYF. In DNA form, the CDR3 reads TGCGCCAGCAGCGTGGACAGGGCTTGGGAGCAGTACTTC.

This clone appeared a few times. For the CDR3, the DNA is TGTGCCAGCAGAACCGGGACTAGCGCACGGGTCACCGGGGAGCTGTTTTTT. This encodes CASRTGTSARVTGELFF. The chain couples TRBV2 to TRBJ2-2, with TRBD2 matching over 10 bases. Germline V lookup: CDR1 SNHLY, CDR2 FYNNEI. The CDR3 is 17 amino acids. The trim removed 6 bases at V and 4 bases at J, leaving 11 bases unmatched.

CDR3: CSARGGETQYF. The CDR3, as DNA: TGCAGCGCCCGGGGCGGGGAGACCCAGTACTTC. This chain connects TRBV29-1 to TRBJ2-5; D may match TRBD1 or TRBD2 (5 bases each). The germline V and J ends were trimmed by 7 bases and 5 bases, with 11 bases remaining between them. Looked up from germline, CDR1 is SQVTM and CDR2 is ANQGSEA. This CDR3 is 11 amino acids long.

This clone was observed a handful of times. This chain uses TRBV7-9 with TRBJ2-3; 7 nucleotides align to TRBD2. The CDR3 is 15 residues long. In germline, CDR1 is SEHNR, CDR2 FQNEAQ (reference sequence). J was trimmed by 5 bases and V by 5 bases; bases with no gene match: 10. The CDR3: CASSQLMAGEDTQYF. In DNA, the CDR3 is TGTGCCAGCAGCCAGCTAATGGCGGGGGAAGATACGCAGTATTTT.

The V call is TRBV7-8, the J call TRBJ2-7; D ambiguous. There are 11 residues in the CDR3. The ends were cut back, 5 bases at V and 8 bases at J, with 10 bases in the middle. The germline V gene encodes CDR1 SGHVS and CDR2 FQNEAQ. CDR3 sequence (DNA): TGTGCCAGCAGCGAGGCAACGCAGCAGTACTTC. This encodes CASSEATQQYF.